This passage covers 16 T cell receptor beta chains from one sample sequenced in a study of blood T cell repertoires in COVID-19 (dated by TCRdb to the early 2020s). Libraries were made using the immunoSEQ multiplex PCR assay. TCRdb limited this immuneACCESS table to in-frame rearrangements with V and J called. A share of clones is missing; checked studies link under half to unresolved V genes, and the rest is unexplained. This sample holds fewer than 300,000 clones; roughly nine tenths were observed only once. The ten largest clones represent over 2% of the sample. The source material was peripheral blood. The receptors stem from a woman in her twenties or thirties with COVID-19, enrolled during active disease.

The rearrangement links TRBV27 to TRBJ2-5, with 12 positions matching TRBD2. V lost 2 bases and J lost 5; bases outside the gene matches: 3. Germline V gene lookup returns CDR1 MNHEY and CDR2 SMNVEV (reference sequence). This CDR3 is built from 15 residues. This chain's CDR3 is CASSLGTSGWETQYF. The CDR3 nucleotides are TGTGCCAGCAGTTTAGGGACTAGCGGGTGGGAGACCCAGTACTTC.

The chain couples TRBV2 to TRBJ1-2; no clear D gene. Germline assignment: CDR1 SNHLY and CDR2 FYNNEI. The V gene lost 1 base and the J gene lost 1 base, with 7 bases spanning the gap. The CDR3 runs to 14 residues. The CDR3, as DNA: TGTGCCAGCAGTGAAGGGAGCATTAACTATGGCTACACCTTC. Encoded protein: CASSEGSINYGYTF.

The gene calls are TRBV6-2 or TRBV6-3 and TRBJ2-7, with D perhaps TRBD1 (6 bases). V shed 2 bases and J shed 1 base, with 12 bases lying between them. This CDR3 region has 15 residues. Germline V gene sequence: CDR1 MNHEY, CDR2 SVGEGT. CDR3 in DNA: TGTGCCAGCAGTTACGCCAGGGGATCTTCCTACGAGCAGTACTTC. It encodes CASSYARGSSYEQYF.

J is TRBJ2-3 and V is TRBV5-1; 8 bases are shared with TRBD2. The CDR3 covers 16 residues. V dropped 0 bases and J dropped 2; count of bases not matched to a gene: 5. Germline CDR1 is SGHRS and CDR2 is YFSETQ. CDR3 region: CASSLEGLGPTDTQYF. Written as DNA, the CDR3 is TGCGCCAGCAGCTTGGAGGGACTAGGGCCCACAGATACGCAGTATTTT.

V is TRBV25-1 and J is TRBJ2-1; 7 nucleotides match TRBD2. The CDR3 extends over 15 amino acids. Germline V gives CDR1 MGHDK, CDR2 SYGVNS. Trimming at V came to 3 bases and at J to 3 bases, leaving 5 bases not matched to a gene. The CDR3 nucleotides are TGTGCCAGCAGTGAGGCTAGCGGCTACTACAATGAGCAGTTCTTC. Amino acids: CASSEASGYYNEQFF.

This rearrangement joins TRBV3-1 (or the pseudogene TRBV3-2) to TRBJ2-3, with D maybe TRBD2 (5 bases). Trimming took off 11 bases at V and 4 bases at J, with 13 bases between the two ends. CDR1 LGHDT and CDR2 YNNKEL come from the germline V gene (reference sequence). CDR3 length equals 12 residues. The chain's CDR3 is CASKSGSDTQYF. In DNA form, the CDR3 reads TGTGCCTCAAAATCGGGGTCAGATACGCAGTATTTT.

V usage is TRBV13 and J usage is TRBJ2-7; TRBD2 aligns across 10 bases. The V and J ends lost 6 bases and 0 bases, in that order; junction bases with no gene match: 2. The CDR3 runs to 14 residues. Per germline, CDR1 PRHDT and CDR2 FYEKMQ (reference sequence). In nucleotides, the CDR3 is TGTGCCAGCAGGAGACTAGCGGGCTCCTACGAGCAGTACTTC. Its protein product is CASRRLAGSYEQYF.

The CDR3 sequence: CASSPGTGSYYGYTF. The CDR3 nucleotides read TGTGCCAGCAGCCCCGGGACAGGGTCATACTATGGCTACACCTTC. This sequence joins TRBV3-1 (or the pseudogene TRBV3-2) and TRBJ1-2, with TRBD1 identical over 9 bases. V shed 4 bases and J 3 bases; nucleotides not matched to a gene: 6. The germline V gene encodes CDR1 LGHDT and CDR2 YNNKEL (reference sequence). The CDR3 is made up of 15 amino acids.

The gene calls are TRBV19 and TRBJ1-1; D is unclear. The CDR3 is made up of 15 amino acids. Trimming pared 0 bases from V and 2 bases from J, leaving 10 bases between. Germline V gene lookup returns CDR1 LNHDA and CDR2 SQIVND (reference sequence). DNA of the CDR3: TGTGCCAGTAGTATAGATCTGAGGAGCAACACTGAAGCTTTCTTT. It encodes CASSIDLRSNTEAFF.

This chain uses TRBV6-5 with TRBJ1-4; 8 bases are a match to TRBD1. Germline V gene lookup returns CDR1 MNHEY and CDR2 SVGAGI. The V and J ends lost 6 bases and 7 bases, in that order; junction bases with no gene match: 4. CDR3 length: 13 residues. The chain's CDR3 is CASSRQGPEKLFF. As DNA, the CDR3 is TGTGCCAGCAGCAGACAGGGGCCTGAAAAACTGTTTTTT.

The chain is built from TRBV27 and TRBJ2-7; TRBD1 matches 7 bases. V shed 4 bases and J 3 bases; nucleotides not matched to a gene: 6. Germline CDR1 is MNHEY and CDR2 is SMNVEV (reference sequence). This CDR3 spans 14 amino acids. CDR3 region: CASSSWTGSYEQYF. As DNA, the CDR3 is TGTGCCAGCAGTTCGTGGACAGGCAGCTACGAGCAGTACTTC.

In its sample, this clone was seen a few times. The CDR3 reads CSASGFSSYNEQFF. CDR3 nucleotides: TGCAGTGCTAGTGGGTTTAGCTCCTACAATGAGCAGTTCTTC. The chain carries TRBV20-1 and TRBJ2-1; no clear D gene. Trimming removed 3 bases from V and 0 bases from J, with 9 bases in between. Germline V gene sequence: CDR1 DFQATT, CDR2 SNEGSKA (reference sequence). The CDR3 is 14 residues long.

The rearrangement uses TRBV5-1 and TRBJ2-6; D is ambiguous. This CDR3 is 16 amino acids long. CDR1 and CDR2 from the germline V gene are SGHRS and YFSETQ. Trimming removed 0 bases from V and 4 bases from J, with 11 bases in between. The CDR3 DNA is TGCGCCAGCAGCTTGGATTCAGGTCCCGGGGCCAACGTCCTGACTTTC. It translates to CASSLDSGPGANVLTF.

The chain links TRBV11-2 to TRBJ1-5, with a weak D call TRBD1 (6 bases). V was shortened by 0 bases and J by 6 bases, with 18 bases between the two germline ends. In germline, CDR1 is SGHAT, CDR2 FQNNGV. This CDR3 contains 17 residues. CDR3 in DNA: TGTGCCAGCAGCTTAGATTCACCAGGGGTCGCAGGTCAGCCCCAGCATTTT. Amino acid sequence: CASSLDSPGVAGQPQHF. The whole variable domain, remainder taken from reference TRBV11-2 and TRBJ1-5, is EAGVAQSPRYKIIEKRQSVAFWCNPISGHATLYWYQQILGQGPKLLIQFQNNGVVDDSQLPKDRFSAERLKGVDSTLKIQPAKLEDSAVYLCASSLDSPGVAGQPQHFGDGTRLSIL.

The chain joins TRBV6-1 to TRBJ1-1; no definite D call. V was shortened by 2 bases and J by 0 bases, with 7 bases between the two germline ends. The CDR3 totals 14 residues. CDR1 MNHNS and CDR2 SASEGT come from the germline V gene. In nucleotides, the CDR3 is TGTGCCAGCAGTGAACAGGTAATGAACACTGAAGCTTTCTTT. Translated: CASSEQVMNTEAFF.

CDR3 protein: CASSLGGQGFSGYTF. The CDR3 DNA sequence: TGTGCCAGCAGTTTAGGGGGACAGGGGTTTAGTGGCTACACCTTC. The chain uses TRBV28 and TRBJ1-2; 10 bases agree with TRBD1. The germline V gene has CDR1 MDHEN and CDR2 SYDVKM. This CDR3 has 15 amino acids. The V and J ends lost 2 bases and 7 bases, in that order; junction bases with no gene match: 7.